What follows is one T cell receptor (beta chain) and its context. Its antigen is as yet unknown. The data were taken from a study of PD-1 blockade in classical Hodgkin lymphoma. The repertoire was sequenced with immunoSEQ multiplex PCR; TCRdb's copy has only in-frame clones and lacks some. The sample contains some 62,000 clones, 88% of which appear only once. Germline CDR1 and CDR2: SGHAT and FQNNGV. The ends lost 5 bases at V and 0 bases at J; junction bases unmatched: 5. This CDR3 has 15 amino acids. All patients relapsed after autologous stem cell transplantation, and brentuximab vedotin exposure varied. Best responses fell into complete response, partial response or progressive disease. Study-wide results and limits: Initiation of nivolumab under 1 year after ASCT led to exclusion of patients. Complete responders entered with baseline diversity on par with newly diagnosed patients, the results showed. Researchers reported that CD4+ TCR diversity, though not CD8+, rose significantly by C4D1.

This receptor was taken from a human donor with classical Hodgkin lymphoma. The sample was peripheral blood mononuclear cells (PBMCs), taken at baseline. The chain employs TRBV11-2 and TRBJ2-3; TRBD1 agrees at 7 bases. The DNA for the CDR3 is TGTGCCAGCAGCCCCCGGACAGGTAGCACAGATACGCAGTATTTT. The encoded protein is CASSPRTGSTDTQYF.